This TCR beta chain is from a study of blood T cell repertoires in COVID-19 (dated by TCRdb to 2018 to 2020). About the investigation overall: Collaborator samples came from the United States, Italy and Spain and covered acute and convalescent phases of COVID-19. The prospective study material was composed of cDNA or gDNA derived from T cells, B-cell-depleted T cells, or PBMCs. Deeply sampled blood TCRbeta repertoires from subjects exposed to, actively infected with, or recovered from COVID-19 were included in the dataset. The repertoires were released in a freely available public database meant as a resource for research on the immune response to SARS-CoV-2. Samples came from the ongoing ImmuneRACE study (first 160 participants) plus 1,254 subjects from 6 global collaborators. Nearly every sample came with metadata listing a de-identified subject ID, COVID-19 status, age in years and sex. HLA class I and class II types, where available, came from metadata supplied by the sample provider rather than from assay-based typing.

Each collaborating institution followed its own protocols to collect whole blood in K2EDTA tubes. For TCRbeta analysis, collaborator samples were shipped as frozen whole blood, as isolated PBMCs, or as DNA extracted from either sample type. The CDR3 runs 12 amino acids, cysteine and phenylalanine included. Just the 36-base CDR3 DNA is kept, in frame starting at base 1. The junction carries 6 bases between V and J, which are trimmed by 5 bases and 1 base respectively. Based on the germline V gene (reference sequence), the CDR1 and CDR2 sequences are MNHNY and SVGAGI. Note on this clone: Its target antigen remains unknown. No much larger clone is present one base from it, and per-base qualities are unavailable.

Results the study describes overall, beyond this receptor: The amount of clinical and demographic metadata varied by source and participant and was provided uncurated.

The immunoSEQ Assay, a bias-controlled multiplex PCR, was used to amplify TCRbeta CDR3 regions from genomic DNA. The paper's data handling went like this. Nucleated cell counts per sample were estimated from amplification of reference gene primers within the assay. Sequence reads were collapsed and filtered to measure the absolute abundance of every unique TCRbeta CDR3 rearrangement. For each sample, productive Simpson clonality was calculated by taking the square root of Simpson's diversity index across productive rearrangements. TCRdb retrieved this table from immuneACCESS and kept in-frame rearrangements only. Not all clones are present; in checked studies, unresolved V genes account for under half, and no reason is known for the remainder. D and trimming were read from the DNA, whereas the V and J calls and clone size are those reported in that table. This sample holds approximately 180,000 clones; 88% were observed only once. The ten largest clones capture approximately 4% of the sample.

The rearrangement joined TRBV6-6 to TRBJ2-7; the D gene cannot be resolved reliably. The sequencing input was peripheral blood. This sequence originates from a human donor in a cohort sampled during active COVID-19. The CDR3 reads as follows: CASSPRSYEQYF. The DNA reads TGTGCCAGCAGTCCCAGGTCCTACGAGCAGTACTTC.